This is a list of T cell receptor beta chains from one sample in a study of early T cells in non-severe SARS-CoV-2 infection. MiXCR, applied by TCRdb to the 5' RACE reads, yields one record per CDR3 protein. The profile shows 75,000 to 80,000 distinct CDR3 sequences, around 11% of them singletons. Specimen: whole blood, collected at baseline. These receptor sequences come from an adult who was a healthcare worker with PCR-confirmed SARS-CoV-2 infection or an uninfected control (not recorded which). Both conserved end residues are part of each CDR3. The D gene is left open where the match is weak. Clone sizes are given selectively: once, few, many, or a class where the clone is expanded.

- - TRBJ2-5 TRBV7-6 TGTGCCAGCAGCTCATACCGGGGTGAGACCCAGTACTTC CASSSYRGETQYF
- few TRBJ2-3 TRBV12-3/TRBV12-4 TGTGCCAGCAGACGGCCCGCAGATACGCAGTATTTT CASRRPADTQYF
- - TRBJ2-2 TRBV5-1 TGCGCCAGCAGCTTGACAGGGCAGACCGGGGAGCTGTTTTTT CASSLTGQTGELFF
- few TRBJ2-5 TRBV7-2 TGTGCCAGCAGCATCCCCTATAGTCCGGGACTCCCGTACTTC CASSIPYSPGLPYF
- - TRBJ1-1 TRBV24-1 TGTGCCATTAACAGGAGTGGAGCTTTCTTT CAINRSGAFF
- many TRBJ2-6 TRBV28 TGTGCCAGCAGTAGCGTCGACTCTGGGGCCAACGTCCTGACTTTC CASSSVDSGANVLTF
- - TRBJ1-2 TRBV7-6 TGTGCCAGCAGCCCAGATCCGGTCTACGGCTACACCTTC CASSPDPVYGYTF
- - TRBJ2-3 TRBV29-1 TGCAGCGTTTTTACAGGATTCACAGATACGCAGTATTTT CSVFTGFTDTQYF
- - TRBJ2-1 TRBV20-1 TGCAGTGCTCGAACCGGGATATCCTACAATGAGCAGTTCTTC CSARTGISYNEQFF
TRBD1 - TRBJ2-7 TRBV20-1 TGCAGTGCTAGATACCACCGGGACAGGGGCTACGAGCAGTACTTC CSARYHRDRGYEQYF
- - TRBJ1-1 TRBV6-1 TGTGCCAGCAGTGAAGGAGGGCCATTCCGGGCTGGAGCTTTCTTT CASSEGGPFRAGAFF
- few TRBJ1-4 TRBV14 TGTGCCAGCAGCCCAAACGGGGTTCCTAATGAAAAACTGTTTTTT CASSPNGVPNEKLFF
- many TRBJ1-6 TRBV27 TGTGCCAGCAGTTCAAGGGTAGTCACCCCAAGGTCACCCCTCCACTTT CASSSRVVTPRSPLHF
TRBD1 many TRBJ1-5 TRBV6-5 TGTGCCAGCAGACGTCAGGGGGGCAGCAATCAGCCCCAGCATTTT CASRRQGGSNQPQHF
TRBD2 - TRBJ2-5 TRBV12-3/TRBV12-4 TGTGCCAGCAGTCCCACTAGCGGGCTCGATGGGACCCAGTACTTC CASSPTSGLDGTQYF
TRBD1 few TRBJ2-6 TRBV5-1 TGCGCCAGCAGCCATACTCTTACATGGACAGGGGTTAGCGCTGGGGCCAACGTCCTGACTTTC CASSHTLTWTGVSAGANVLTF
TRBD2 - TRBJ2-5 TRBV2 TGTGCCAGCAGTGCTAGCGGGGGGCCGCACTTC CASSASGGPHF
TRBD2 many TRBJ2-1 TRBV11-2 TGTGCCAGCCTACTAGCGGGGCACAATGAGCAGTTCTTC CASLLAGHNEQFF
TRBD1 many TRBJ1-5 TRBV20-1 TGCAGTGCGCCACAGGGGGCGTTGCGCAATCAGCCCCAGCATTTT CSAPQGALRNQPQHF
- many TRBJ2-6 TRBV11-2 TGTGCCAGCAGCTTAGATCCTGGGGCCAACGTCCTGACTTTC CASSLDPGANVLTF
TRBD1 - TRBJ1-3 TRBV7-2 TGTGCCAGCAGCTCACAGGGGGTTTATGGAAACACCATATATTTT CASSSQGVYGNTIYF
TRBD1 many TRBJ2-1 TRBV18 TGTGCCAGCTCACCGGGGCACAGGGGTTTTATCGTCGGTGAGCAGTTCTTC CASSPGHRGFIVGEQFF
- many TRBJ2-5 TRBV7-8 TGTGCCAGCAGCTTAGGAGGGCACGAGACCCAGTACTTC CASSLGGHETQYF